This T cell receptor (beta chain) was observed in a study of radiotherapy plus CTLA-4 blockade in lung cancer. On the study more broadly: Objective response was observed in around a sixth of patients, and disease control in roughly 31%.

Trimming at V came to 4 bases and at J to 5 bases, leaving 6 bases not matched to a gene. The CDR3 extends over 14 amino acids. Germline-derived CDR1 and CDR2 are MNHNY and SVGAGI (reference sequence). Those with chemo-refractory metastatic non-small-cell lung cancer were treated with focal radiation combined with CTLA-4 blockade using ipilimumab. Libraries were prepared by immunoSEQ multiplex PCR; TCRdb keeps only in-frame clonotypes and omits some of them. Altogether approximately 82,000 clones are present, roughly four fifths being singletons, with the ten largest covering approximately 15%. This chain links TRBV6-6 with TRBJ2-7; 9 bases line up with TRBD1. The specimen was peripheral blood, collected from a patient treated with radiotherapy plus ipilimumab. This clonotype was sampled from a human donor with non-small cell lung cancer that progressed on radiotherapy plus ipilimumab. The CDR3 nucleotides are TGTGCCAGCAGTTCTCGGGACAGGGTTCACGAGCAGTACTTC. It encodes CASSSRDRVHEQYF.